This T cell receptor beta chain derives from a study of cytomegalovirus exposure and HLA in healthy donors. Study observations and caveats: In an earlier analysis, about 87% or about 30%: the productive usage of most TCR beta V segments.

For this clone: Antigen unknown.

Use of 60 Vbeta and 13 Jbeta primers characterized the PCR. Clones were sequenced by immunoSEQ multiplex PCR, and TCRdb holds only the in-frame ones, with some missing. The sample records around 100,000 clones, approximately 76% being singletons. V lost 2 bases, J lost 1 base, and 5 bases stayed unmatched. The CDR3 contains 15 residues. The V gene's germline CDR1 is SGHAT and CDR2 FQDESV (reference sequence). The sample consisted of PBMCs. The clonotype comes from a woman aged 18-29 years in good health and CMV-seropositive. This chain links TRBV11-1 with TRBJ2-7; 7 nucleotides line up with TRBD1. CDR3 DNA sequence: TGTGCCAGCAGCTTATGGCAGGGGGATTCCTACGAGCAGTACTTC. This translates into CASSLWQGDSYEQYF.